This T cell receptor beta chain was documented in a study of T cells after yellow fever vaccination. TCRdb analysed the 5' RACE reads with MiXCR anew, one entry per CDR3 protein. The sample yields hundreds of thousands of distinct CDR3 sequences, approximately 12% seen once. This clonotype was seen repeatedly, ten times or more. The specimen comprised CD4+ T cells sorted from PBMCs, sampled 15 days after the yellow fever booster vaccination. This receptor was obtained from a man younger than 35 who received the YFV17D yellow fever vaccine.

CDR3 amino acids: CASSPPSSFDEQYF. In DNA form, the CDR3 reads TGTGCCAGCTCACCACCTTCTAGCTTTGACGAGCAGTACTTC. The chain couples TRBV18 to TRBJ2-7, with a weak D call TRBD2 (5 bases). Germline CDR1 is KGHSH and CDR2 is LQKENI. Between the trimmed V and J ends, which lost 0 bases and 5 bases, there was a span of 11 bases. The CDR3 has 14 amino acids.